These 6 T cell receptor beta chains originate from one sample sequenced in a study of CD4 and CD8 cells across lung adenocarcinoma regions. MiXCR, run by TCRdb on the PCR reads, gives a single entry per CDR3 protein. The sample yields about 9,000 distinct CDR3 sequences, 46% seen once. The sequencing input was CD4+ T cells from the margin of a lung tumor. Source of these receptors: a female donor with lung adenocarcinoma. The CD4 and CD8 labels of this study may be unreliable.

Relative to its sample, this clonotype is medium-sized (0.01 to 0.1%). The chain uses TRBV6-1 and TRBJ1-1; TRBD1 agrees at 9 bases. The CDR3 is 15 amino acids. The junction had 7 bases not matched to a gene; V was cut back by 6 bases and J by 2 bases. CDR1 and CDR2 (germline): MNHNS, SASEGT. The CDR3 coding sequence is TGTGCCAGCAGGGTACAGGGGGCCCTAAACACTGAAGCTTTCTTT. Its protein is CASRVQGALNTEAFF.

This clonotype was detected a few times. The chain joins TRBV7-2 to TRBJ2-5, with 9 nucleotides matching TRBD2. The end of the DNA is better explained by TRBJ2-7, so the J call may be wrong. Looked up from germline, CDR1 is SGHTA and CDR2 is FQGNSA. The CDR3 extends over 16 amino acids. The CDR3 region has the DNA TGTGCCAGCAGCCGCAGAGGAGCGGGAGGTTCCTACGAGCAGTACTTC. It is translated as CASSRRGAGGSYEQYF.

The rearrangement uses TRBV5-1 and TRBJ2-2; TRBD1 matches 7 bases. V gave up 0 bases and J gave up 3 bases; unmatched junction bases: 2. The CDR3 consists of 15 residues. Germline V gene sequence: CDR1 SGHRS, CDR2 YFSETQ. CDR3 DNA sequence: TGCGCCAGCAGCTTGGACAGGGGAGACACCGGGGAGCTGTTTTTT. Translation gives CASSLDRGDTGELFF.

This chain links TRBV7-8 with TRBJ2-3; 8 bases agree with TRBD2. Germline-derived CDR1 and CDR2 are SGHVS and FQNEAQ. V lost 5 bases and J lost 0; bases outside the gene matches: 13. The length of the CDR3 is 18 residues. CDR3 region: CASSTLPFSGVSTDTQYF. The CDR3 region has the DNA TGTGCCAGCAGCACATTACCCTTTAGCGGGGTAAGCACAGATACGCAGTATTTT. Complete variable domain (other parts from reference TRBV7-8 and TRBJ2-3): GAGVSQSPRYKVAKRGQDVALRCDPISGHVSLFWYQQALGQGPEFLTYFQNEAQLDKSGLPSDRFFAERPEGSVSTLKIQRTQQEDSAVYLCASSTLPFSGVSTDTQYFGPGTRLTVL.

This clonotype was observed at least ten times. V usage is TRBV6-5 and J usage is TRBJ1-1; 7 positions agree with TRBD1. J was trimmed by 2 bases and V by 0 bases; bases with no gene match: 3. Germline V gene data show CDR1 as MNHEY and CDR2 as SVGAGI. The CDR3 has 15 residues. The CDR3 is CASSYSRTGNTEAFF. CDR3 in DNA: TGTGCCAGCAGTTACTCGAGGACAGGCAACACTGAAGCTTTCTTT.

The chain combines TRBV7-2 with TRBJ1-6; TRBD1 matches at 8 bases. Germline CDR1 and CDR2: SGHTA and FQGNSA. The trim removed 5 bases at V and 4 bases at J, leaving 4 bases unmatched. This CDR3 comprises 15 residues. Here the CDR3 DNA reads TGTGCCAGCAGCCCAGGACAGGGTTATAATTCACCCCTCCACTTT. Protein product: CASSPGQGYNSPLHF.